The 7 T cell receptor beta chains below come from one sample, sequenced in a study of T cell changes during pregnancy in multiple sclerosis. The method was immunoSEQ multiplex PCR; TCRdb's version includes in-frame clones alone and lacks a portion of them. Of some 60,000 clones listed, roughly nine tenths were seen once; the top ten hold 0.76%. Sample: CD4+ T cells from peripheral blood mononuclear cells, taken in the first trimester of pregnancy. The receptors shown here come from a female donor with multiple sclerosis, enrolled in a pregnancy study.

This chain links TRBV9 with TRBJ1-6; D ambiguous. Germline V gene lookup returns CDR1 SGDLS and CDR2 YYNGEE. The CDR3 is 14 residues long. Trimming pared 0 bases from V and 7 bases from J, leaving 8 bases between. The CDR3 DNA sequence: TGTGCCAGCAGCGTAGGGGCAGTAAATTCACCCCTCCACTTT. This codes for CASSVGAVNSPLHF.

This chain uses TRBV19 with TRBJ1-5, with D perhaps TRBD1 (6 bases). The V gene's germline CDR1 is LNHDA and CDR2 SQIVND (reference sequence). The CDR3 extends over 16 amino acids. Between the trimmed V and J ends, which lost 7 bases and 0 bases, there was a span of 16 bases. The CDR3: CASTGHYRDSNQPQHF. CDR3 coding DNA: TGTGCCAGTACGGGACACTACAGGGATAGCAATCAGCCCCAGCATTTT.

The rearrangement uses TRBV11-2 and TRBJ2-7; possible D gene TRBD1, 5 bases. With 1 base removed from V and 3 bases from J, the gap between germline ends came to 7 bases. This CDR3 spans 13 amino acids. Per germline, CDR1 SGHAT and CDR2 FQNNGV. The CDR3 spells CASSLGQIYEQYF. In DNA form, the CDR3 reads TGTGCCAGCAGCTTAGGACAGATCTACGAGCAGTACTTC.

This clone occurred once. The chain joins TRBV27 to TRBJ2-1, with D perhaps TRBD2 (7 bases). V was trimmed by 2 bases and J by 9 bases, leaving 20 bases between them. The CDR3 runs 16 residues. Germline loops: CDR1 MNHEY, CDR2 SMNVEV (reference sequence). In DNA, the CDR3 is TGTGCCAGCAGTTTACAGGGCGGGGGCCCTGGGGGTGAGCAGTTCTTC. Translation gives CASSLQGGGPGGEQFF.

The CDR3 DNA reads TGTGCCAGCAGCTTCAGGGGGCTGGACCAAGAGACCCAGTACTTC. Translation gives CASSFRGLDQETQYF. This rearrangement joins TRBV5-5 to TRBJ2-5, with 8 bases that match TRBD1. J was trimmed by 0 bases and V by 2 bases; bases with no gene match: 3. Germline CDR1 is SGHKS and CDR2 is YYEKEE (reference sequence). The length of the CDR3 is 15 residues.

The chain couples TRBV7-2 to TRBJ2-5; 8 bases are a match to TRBD2. The CDR3 is 16 residues long. Germline CDR1 is SGHTA and CDR2 is FQGNSA. The junction had 15 bases not matched to a gene; V was cut back by 8 bases and J by 4 bases. Written as DNA, the CDR3 is TGTGCCAGCCTCTATGGGGCGGGGGGATTCGCAGAGACCCAGTACTTC. Protein: CASLYGAGGFAETQYF.

The gene calls are TRBV4-3 and TRBJ2-2; perhaps TRBD1 as D (5 bases). Germline CDR1 is LGHNA and CDR2 is YSLEER. V was clipped by 1 base and J by 6 bases, with 6 bases between them. CDR3 length: 13 residues. The CDR3 region has the DNA TGCGCCAGCAGCCAAGTAGGGGCCGGGGAGCTGTTTTTT. This codes for CASSQVGAGELFF.